The rows below give T cell receptor beta chains drawn from one sample of a study of cytomegalovirus exposure and HLA in healthy donors. Repertoires were generated with immunoSEQ multiplex PCR, while TCRdb's copy carries only in-frame clones and drops some. Of around 210,000 clones listed, over 75% were seen once; the top ten hold 0.4% to 0.6%. The sample taken for sequencing was PBMCs. Source of these receptors: a boy aged 5-17 years in good health and CMV-seronegative. The CDR3 runs from the conserved cysteine through the conserved F or W. Each record gives: clone size, V gene, J gene, D gene, CDR3 protein, CDR3 DNA. The D gene is left open where the match is weak. A row's size may be missing; if present it is once, few, many or a size class.

abundance: -
v_gene: TRBV19
j_gene: TRBJ2-5
d_gene: TRBD2
CDR3aa: CASSVTSGGAQYF
CDR3nt: TGTGCCAGTAGCGTTACTAGCGGGGGAGCCCAGTACTTC

abundance: -
v_gene: TRBV5-6
j_gene: TRBJ1-4
d_gene: -
CDR3aa: CASSLGDTGHEKLFF
CDR3nt: TGTGCCAGCAGCTTGGGGGACACCGGGCATGAAAAACTGTTTTTT

abundance: -
v_gene: TRBV7-8
j_gene: TRBJ2-2
d_gene: TRBD2
CDR3aa: CASSLAGLADTGELFF
CDR3nt: TGTGCCAGCAGCTTAGCGGGACTAGCGGACACCGGGGAGCTGTTTTTT

abundance: -
v_gene: TRBV5-4
j_gene: TRBJ2-1
d_gene: TRBD2
CDR3aa: CASSTGLAGDRYNEQFF
CDR3nt: TGTGCCAGCAGCACCGGACTAGCGGGAGATCGGTACAATGAGCAGTTCTTC

abundance: -
v_gene: TRBV5-1
j_gene: TRBJ2-7
d_gene: TRBD1
CDR3aa: CASRGIRGTYEQYF
CDR3nt: TGCGCCAGCAGAGGAATCAGGGGGACCTACGAGCAGTACTTC

abundance: -
v_gene: TRBV7-6
j_gene: TRBJ2-2
d_gene: -
CDR3aa: CASRLLQKNTGELFF
CDR3nt: TGTGCCAGCAGATTGCTACAGAAAAACACCGGGGAGCTGTTTTTT

abundance: few
v_gene: TRBV6-1
j_gene: TRBJ1-1
d_gene: TRBD1
CDR3aa: CASSEDRESAEAFF
CDR3nt: TGTGCCAGCAGTGAGGACAGGGAATCAGCTGAAGCTTTCTTT

abundance: -
v_gene: TRBV12-5
j_gene: TRBJ1-1
d_gene: TRBD1
CDR3aa: CASAYRGADTEAFF
CDR3nt: TGTGCTAGTGCTTACAGGGGAGCGGACACTGAAGCTTTCTTT

abundance: -
v_gene: TRBV19
j_gene: TRBJ2-6
d_gene: TRBD1
CDR3aa: CASYRGYRTGANVLTF
CDR3nt: TGTGCCAGTTACAGGGGGTATAGAACTGGGGCCAACGTCCTGACTTTC

abundance: once
v_gene: TRBV6-5
j_gene: TRBJ2-2
d_gene: -
CDR3aa: CASSYGQDTGELFF
CDR3nt: TGTGCCAGCAGTTACGGGCAAGACACCGGGGAGCTGTTTTTT

abundance: -
v_gene: TRBV6-5
j_gene: TRBJ2-1
d_gene: TRBD1
CDR3aa: CASRQQGTKYNEQFF
CDR3nt: TGTGCCAGCAGACAACAGGGGACGAAGTACAATGAGCAGTTCTTC

abundance: -
v_gene: TRBV6-7
j_gene: TRBJ2-6
d_gene: -
CDR3aa: CASIRGAVSGANVLTF
CDR3nt: TGTGCCAGCATTCGGGGAGCAGTCTCTGGGGCCAACGTCCTGACTTTC

abundance: -
v_gene: TRBV10-2
j_gene: TRBJ1-2
d_gene: -
CDR3aa: CASRLTGSTAFLTNYGYTF
CDR3nt: TGCGCCAGCAGACTTACAGGGAGTACCGCTTTTTTAACTAACTATGGCTACACCTTC

abundance: -
v_gene: TRBV27
j_gene: TRBJ2-2
d_gene: TRBD1
CDR3aa: CASSLNRGYHTGELFF
CDR3nt: TGTGCCAGCAGTCTGAACAGGGGCTATCACACCGGGGAGCTGTTTTTT

abundance: -
v_gene: TRBV14
j_gene: TRBJ1-2
d_gene: TRBD1
CDR3aa: CASSQDVGTGGFYGYTF
CDR3nt: TGTGCCAGCAGCCAAGATGTCGGGACAGGGGGCTTCTATGGCTACACCTTC

abundance: -
v_gene: TRBV30
j_gene: TRBJ1-5
d_gene: TRBD1
CDR3aa: CAWSLSGTGGPNQPQHF
CDR3nt: TGTGCCTGGAGCCTAAGCGGGACAGGGGGTCCTAATCAGCCCCAGCATTTT

abundance: -
v_gene: TRBV15
j_gene: TRBJ2-2
d_gene: -
CDR3aa: CATRIEGVRTGELFF
CDR3nt: TGTGCCACCCGGATCGAGGGAGTCCGTACCGGGGAGCTGTTTTTT

abundance: -
v_gene: TRBV7-2
j_gene: TRBJ1-6
d_gene: -
CDR3aa: CASSLGGGDSPLHF
CDR3nt: TGTGCCAGCAGCTTAGGAGGGGGTGATTCACCCCTCCACTTT

abundance: once
v_gene: TRBV6-1
j_gene: TRBJ2-4
d_gene: -
CDR3aa: CASSEASIDRWYF
CDR3nt: TGTGCCAGCAGTGAAGCAAGTATAGACAGGTGGTACTTC

abundance: -
v_gene: TRBV5-1
j_gene: TRBJ2-1
d_gene: -
CDR3aa: CASASGTYSYNEQFF
CDR3nt: TGCGCCAGCGCGTCCGGGACATATTCCTACAATGAGCAGTTCTTC

abundance: -
v_gene: TRBV30
j_gene: TRBJ1-2
d_gene: -
CDR3aa: CAWSRGSGNGYTF
CDR3nt: TGTGCCTGGAGTCGGGGGTCTGGGAATGGCTACACCTTC

abundance: -
v_gene: TRBV6-6
j_gene: TRBJ2-3
d_gene: TRBD1
CDR3aa: CASSYPPDRGTDTQYF
CDR3nt: TGTGCCAGCAGTTACCCCCCCGACAGGGGCACAGATACGCAGTATTTT

abundance: few
v_gene: TRBV6-5
j_gene: TRBJ2-7
d_gene: TRBD2
CDR3aa: CASSSPGGEQYF
CDR3nt: TGTGCCAGCAGTTCCCCGGGGGGCGAGCAGTACTTC

abundance: -
v_gene: TRBV11-1
j_gene: TRBJ2-5
d_gene: -
CDR3aa: CASSLGQYQETQYF
CDR3nt: TGTGCCAGCAGTCTCGGACAGTACCAAGAGACCCAGTACTTC

abundance: -
v_gene: TRBV11-3
j_gene: TRBJ2-1
d_gene: TRBD2
CDR3aa: CASSFSSGSYNEQFF
CDR3nt: TGTGCCAGCAGCTTTTCTAGCGGCTCCTACAATGAGCAGTTCTTC

abundance: -
v_gene: TRBV6-1
j_gene: TRBJ1-2
d_gene: -
CDR3aa: CASSPPLRGPYGYTF
CDR3nt: TGTGCCAGCAGCCCCCCGCTAAGGGGTCCGTATGGCTACACCTTC

abundance: -
v_gene: TRBV7-9
j_gene: TRBJ2-4
d_gene: -
CDR3aa: CASSLGGWGLNIQYF
CDR3nt: TGTGCCAGCAGCTTAGGAGGTTGGGGGCTAAACATTCAGTACTTC

abundance: -
v_gene: TRBV12-5
j_gene: TRBJ1-1
d_gene: -
CDR3aa: CASGLAENTEAFF
CDR3nt: TGTGCTAGTGGTTTGGCAGAGAACACTGAAGCTTTCTTT

abundance: -
v_gene: TRBV5-5
j_gene: TRBJ1-5
d_gene: -
CDR3aa: CASSPLGLPGGNSNQPQHF
CDR3nt: TGTGCCAGCAGCCCACTCGGACTCCCGGGCGGTAATAGCAATCAGCCCCAGCATTTT